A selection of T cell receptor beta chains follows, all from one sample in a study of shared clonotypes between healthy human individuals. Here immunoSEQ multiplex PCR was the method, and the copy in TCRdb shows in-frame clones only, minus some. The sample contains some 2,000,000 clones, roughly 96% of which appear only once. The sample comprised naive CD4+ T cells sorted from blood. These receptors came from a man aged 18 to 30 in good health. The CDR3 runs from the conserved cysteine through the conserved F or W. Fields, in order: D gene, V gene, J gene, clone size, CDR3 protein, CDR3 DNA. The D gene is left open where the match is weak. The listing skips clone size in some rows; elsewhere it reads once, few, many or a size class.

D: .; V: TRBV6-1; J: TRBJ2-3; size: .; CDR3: CASSEGLEKLRYF; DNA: TGTGCCAGCAGTGAAGGACTAGAAAAGCTTCGGTATTTT
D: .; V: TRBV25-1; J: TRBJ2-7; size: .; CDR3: CATQSTPWEQYF; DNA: TGTGCCACCCAGAGTACTCCCTGGGAGCAGTACTTC
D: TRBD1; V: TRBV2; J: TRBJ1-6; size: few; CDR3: CASRGQGVGSPLHF; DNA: TGTGCCAGCAGGGGACAGGGGGTAGGTTCACCCCTCCACTTT
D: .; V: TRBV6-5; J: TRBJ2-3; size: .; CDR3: CASRAGTQNTDTQYF; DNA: TGTGCCAGCAGGGCCGGGACTCAAAACACAGATACGCAGTATTTT
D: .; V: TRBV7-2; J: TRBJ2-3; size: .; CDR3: CASSLDGGPYTQYF; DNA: TGTGCCAGCAGCTTAGATGGGGGGCCTTATACGCAGTATTTT
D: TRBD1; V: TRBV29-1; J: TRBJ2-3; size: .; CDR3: CSVDRGTDTQYF; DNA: TGCAGCGTCGACAGGGGAACAGATACGCAGTATTTT
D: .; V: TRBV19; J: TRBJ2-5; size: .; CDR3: CASSSTTKETQYF; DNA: TGTGCCAGTAGTAGTACGACAAAGGAGACCCAGTACTTC
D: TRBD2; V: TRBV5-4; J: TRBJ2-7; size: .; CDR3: CASSLVGTSRFEQYF; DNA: TGTGCCAGCAGCTTGGTAGGGACTAGCAGGTTCGAGCAGTACTTC
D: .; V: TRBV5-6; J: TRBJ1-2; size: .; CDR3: CASSFGQQGYTF; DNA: TGTGCCAGCAGCTTTGGACAGCAAGGCTACACCTTC
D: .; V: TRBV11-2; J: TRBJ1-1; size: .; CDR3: CASSSAREWIMNTEAFF; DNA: TGTGCCAGCAGCTCCGCTAGGGAATGGATTATGAACACTGAAGCTTTCTTT
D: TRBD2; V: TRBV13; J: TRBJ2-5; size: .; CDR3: CASSREGLQETQYF; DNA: TGTGCCAGCAGCCGGGAGGGATTACAAGAGACCCAGTACTTC
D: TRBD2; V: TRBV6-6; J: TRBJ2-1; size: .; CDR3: CASSRGTSGVYNEQFF; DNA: TGTGCCAGCAGCCGCGGGACTAGCGGGGTCTACAATGAGCAGTTCTTC
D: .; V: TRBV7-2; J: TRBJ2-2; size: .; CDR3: CASSFGGINTGELFF; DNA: TGTGCCAGCAGCTTCGGGGGCATAAACACCGGGGAGCTGTTTTTT
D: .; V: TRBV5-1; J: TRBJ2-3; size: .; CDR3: CASSGGAYDKDTQYF; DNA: TGCGCCAGCAGCGGGGGCGCTTATGATAAGGATACGCAGTATTTT
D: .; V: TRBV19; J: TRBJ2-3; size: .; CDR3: CASSMTLTTDTQYF; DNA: TGTGCCAGTAGTATGACCCTGACCACAGATACGCAGTATTTT
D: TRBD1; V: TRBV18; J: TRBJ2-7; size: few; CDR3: CASSPGTEGYEQYF; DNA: TGTGCCAGCTCACCAGGGACAGAGGGCTACGAGCAGTACTTC
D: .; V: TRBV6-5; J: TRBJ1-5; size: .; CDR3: CASSYSPGGNQPQHF; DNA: TGTGCCAGCAGTTACTCACCAGGGGGCAATCAGCCCCAGCATTTT
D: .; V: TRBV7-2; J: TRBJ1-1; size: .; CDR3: CASSLHRVSNTEAFF; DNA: TGTGCCAGCAGCCTCCATAGAGTTTCGAACACTGAAGCTTTCTTT
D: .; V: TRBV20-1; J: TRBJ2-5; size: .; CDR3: CSALKETQYF; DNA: TGCAGTGCCCTCAAGGAGACCCAGTACTTC
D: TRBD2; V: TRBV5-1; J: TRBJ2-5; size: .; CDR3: CASSIETSGSGETQYF; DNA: TGCGCCAGCAGCATAGAGACTAGCGGGAGCGGAGAGACCCAGTACTTC
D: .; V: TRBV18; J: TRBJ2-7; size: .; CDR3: CASSPGRQAYEQYF; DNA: TGTGCCAGCTCACCAGGTAGGCAGGCCTACGAGCAGTACTTC
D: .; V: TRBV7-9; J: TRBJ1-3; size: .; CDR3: CASSPGAGTGNTIYF; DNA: TGTGCCAGCAGCCCCGGGGCAGGGACAGGAAACACCATATATTTT
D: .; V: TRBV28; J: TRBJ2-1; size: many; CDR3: CASSLRDSPPNNEQFF; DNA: TGTGCCAGCAGTTTAAGAGACAGTCCACCCAACAATGAGCAGTTCTTC
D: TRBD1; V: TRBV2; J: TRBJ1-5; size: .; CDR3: CASSVEGAAGPQHF; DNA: TGTGCCAGCAGTGTAGAGGGGGCCGCCGGGCCCCAGCATTTT
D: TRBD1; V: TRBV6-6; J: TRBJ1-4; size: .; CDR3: CASSSPGGLEKLFF; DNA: TGTGCCAGCAGTTCGCCAGGGGGATTGGAAAAACTGTTTTTT
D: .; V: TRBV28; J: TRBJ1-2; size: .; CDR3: CASNLSGNYGYTF; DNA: TGTGCCAGCAACCTCTCAGGGAACTATGGCTACACCTTC
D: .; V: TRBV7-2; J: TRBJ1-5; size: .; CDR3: CASSFLENQPQHF; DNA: TGTGCCAGCAGCTTTTTGGAGAATCAGCCCCAGCATTTT
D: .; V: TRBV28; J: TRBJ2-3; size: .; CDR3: CANAPRGRVGTDTQYF; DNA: TGTGCCAACGCGCCAAGGGGGAGGGTAGGCACAGATACGCAGTATTTT
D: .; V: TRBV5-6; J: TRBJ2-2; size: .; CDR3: CASSPAYGTGELFF; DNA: TGTGCCAGCAGCCCGGCATATGGGACCGGGGAGCTGTTTTTT
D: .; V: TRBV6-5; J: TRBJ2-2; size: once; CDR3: CASSYSEVGTGELFF; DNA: TGTGCCAGCAGTTATAGTGAAGTCGGCACCGGGGAGCTGTTTTTT
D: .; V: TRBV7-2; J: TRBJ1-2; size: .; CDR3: CASSPRTDPNYGYTF; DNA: TGTGCCAGCAGCCCGAGGACAGACCCAAACTATGGCTACACCTTC